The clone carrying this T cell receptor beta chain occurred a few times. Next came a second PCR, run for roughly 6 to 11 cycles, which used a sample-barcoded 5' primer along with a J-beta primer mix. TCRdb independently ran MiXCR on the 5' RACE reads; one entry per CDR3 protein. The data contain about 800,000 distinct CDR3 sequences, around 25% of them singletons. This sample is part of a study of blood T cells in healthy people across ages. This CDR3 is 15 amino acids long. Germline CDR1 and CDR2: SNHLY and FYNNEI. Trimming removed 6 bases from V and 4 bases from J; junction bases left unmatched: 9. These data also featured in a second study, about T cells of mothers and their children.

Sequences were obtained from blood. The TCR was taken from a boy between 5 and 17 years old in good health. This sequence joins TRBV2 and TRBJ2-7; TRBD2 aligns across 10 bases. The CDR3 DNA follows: TGTGCCAGCAGATACATAGCGGGGGGCCTTTACGAGCAGTACTTC. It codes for CASRYIAGGLYEQYF.